This paragraph reports one T cell receptor (beta chain). The antigen it recognizes is unknown. Per-nucleotide qualities are absent, and no much larger clonotype sits a single base away. V drops 6 bases and J drops 7 bases, leaving 10 bases in between. Per the germline V gene, SGHDT is the CDR1 and YYEEEE is the CDR2. CDR3 length: 11 amino acids, cysteine to phenylalanine. Of all the DNA, just the CDR3 is kept, 33 bases in frame from base 1. The data stem from a study of T cell responses to AZD1222 COVID-19 vaccine (TCRdb year 2021). About the full investigation: TCR sequencing was performed for 230 to 250 trial participants, of whom around 200 were given two doses of AZD1222 and approximately 25 were given two doses of MenACWY control vaccine. Trial participants were enrolled by age into 18-55, 56-69 and 70-plus year subgroups, with around 150, 28 and 57 TCR-sequenced participants respectively. Study-wide conclusions, independent of this receptor: Conclusions about previously exposed vaccinees are limited, since just 6 or 7 AZD1222 recipients were seropositive for SARS-CoV-2 at baseline. The 56-69-year group was small, and its depth increase did not reach significance, likely because of low power. Because no samples from the day 14 peak response were available, repertoires could be characterized only after the peak T cell response. CD4 TCRs associated with the vaccine covered the entire spike protein, and the dominant responses were in regions 160-218 and 743-854. Reportedly, close to half of the unique spike-specific TCRs recognized epitopes lying outside the regions that are mutated in the B.1.351 and B.1.1.7 variants. Most participants were white British and females outnumbered males, and the authors suggested that clonal diversity may have been underestimated. A significant rise in spike-specific TCR breadth and depth was observed after two AZD1222 doses relative to day 0 and relative to MenACWY recipients.

This sample's time point label indicates: about 28 days (+/-7) after the second vaccine dose. AZD1222 recipients whose second dose came at about 4 weeks and those whose second dose came at about 12 weeks were combined into one group, since spike-specific TCR depth and breadth did not differ between the two schedules. Vaccinee samples were obtained from the UK trials COV001 and COV002, which included a single-blind randomized controlled phase 2/3 trial of AZD1222 (ChAdOx1 nCoV-19) in healthy adults. Trial participant PBMC samples were collected at day 0 and day 28 after the second dose for TCRbeta chain sequencing. The CDR3 regions of human TCRbeta chains were analyzed by immunosequencing. On the authors' methods: Repertoire TCRs were checked for matches against a reference library of SARS-CoV-2-specific TCRs that had been generated using the MIRA antigen-specificity platform. Breadth was defined as the fraction of unique TCRs that were SARS-CoV-2-associated, and depth was defined as the fraction of total T cells that were SARS-CoV-2-associated. Each spike-specific TCR was assigned to its reactive spike region and to a CD4 or CD8 class using the MIRA data. Log10-transformed breadth and depth values were compared by one-way ANOVA with Sidak's multiple comparisons tests. TCRdb took over this immuneACCESS table, retaining in-frame rearrangements with V and J assigned. Such tables are incomplete; in checked studies, under half of the missing clones stem from an unresolved V gene, and the remainder is unexplained. D and trimming were read from the DNA, whereas the V and J calls and clone size are those reported in that table. Present in this sample are fewer than 150,000 clones, roughly 90% of which were seen just once. Clones ranked in the top ten supply 1.5% to 2% of the sample.

Material: peripheral blood, obtained 28 days after the second AZD1222 dose. Recombination joined TRBV5-6 with TRBJ1-1; the D segment could be TRBD1, given 6 matching bases. The source is an adult who received the AZD1222 COVID-19 vaccine. The DNA sequence follows: TGTGCCAGCACCCAGGACAGTGAAGCTTTCTTT. Translated, this is CASTQDSEAFF.